The clone carrying this T cell receptor beta chain was counted only a few times. Its antigen remains unidentified. This sample is drawn from a study of T cell repertoires in cytomegalovirus infection. General observations from the study: What dominated the ex vivo response were HLA-C-restricted CMV-specific TCR beta clonotypes.

The CDR3 covers 19 residues. V gave up 2 bases and J gave up 0 bases, with 17 bases separating them. Germline V gene data show CDR1 as MNHEY and CDR2 as SMNVEV (reference sequence). One entry per CDR3 protein results from TCRdb running MiXCR on the reads. The sample holds around 120,000 distinct CDR3 sequences, roughly a quarter seen once. The V call is TRBV27, the J call TRBJ1-6; D is unclear. This receptor was obtained from a human donor in good health (CMV status not recorded). Some clones in this sample may be carry-over from other donors' samples. The material sequenced was PBMCs, sequenced either directly or after in vitro stimulation (not recorded which). CDR3 in DNA: TGTGCCAGCAGTTTAACCCTGAGAGGCCACAGCTCCTATAATTCACCCCTCCACTTT. This translates into CASSLTLRGHSSYNSPLHF.